The 11 T cell receptor beta chains below come from one sample, sequenced in a study of identical twins. TCRdb passed the 5' RACE reads through MiXCR, listing each CDR3 protein once. The sample holds some 590,000 distinct CDR3 sequences, around 9.6% seen once. The same specimen was also included in a second study, on yellow fever vaccine responses in identical twins.

The sequenced material came from PBMCs. The receptors originated from a woman aged 18-29 years in good health.

This sequence joins TRBV6-5 and TRBJ2-5; weak D call: TRBD2 (6 bases). Trimming cost V 0 bases and J 5 bases, with 10 bases left between them. The germline V gene has CDR1 MNHEY and CDR2 SVGAGI. This CDR3 comprises 14 residues. For the CDR3, the DNA is TGTGCCAGCAGTTACTCGATAGGGAGGGAGACCCAGTACTTC. It yields the protein CASSYSIGRETQYF.

This clonotype was recorded many times. The chain is built from TRBV10-2 and TRBJ1-2, with D unclear. This CDR3 region has 13 residues. Germline assignment: CDR1 WSHSY and CDR2 SAAADI. V was clipped by 0 bases and J by 7 bases, with 9 bases between them. The CDR3 region is CASSESSLGGYTF. CDR3 bases: TGCGCCAGCAGTGAGTCGAGTTTAGGTGGCTACACCTTC.

Ten or more counts support this clonotype. The chain recombines TRBV3-1 with TRBJ2-2, with TRBD2 as a possible D gene (6 bases). This CDR3 comprises 15 residues. In germline, CDR1 is LGHDT, CDR2 YNNKEL (reference sequence). The germline V and J ends were trimmed by 6 bases and 4 bases, with 15 bases remaining between them. The CDR3 loop is CASSPRGGSTGELFF. Written as DNA, the CDR3 is TGTGCCAGCAGTCCCCGCGGAGGGAGCACCGGGGAGCTGTTTTTT.

The CDR3 DNA is TGTGCCAGCAGTTCGAGGTGGGGACTCCAGAATGAGCAGTTCTTC. Its translation is CASSSRWGLQNEQFF. V usage is TRBV27 and J usage is TRBJ2-1; possibly TRBD2 for D (6 bases). The V and J ends lost 4 bases and 7 bases respectively, with 17 bases between them. This CDR3 comprises 15 residues. CDR1 and CDR2 (germline): MNHEY, SMNVEV (reference sequence).

The chain links TRBV9 to TRBJ1-2; TRBD1 agrees at 8 bases. The V segment lost 0 bases and the J segment 5 bases; nucleotides outside the gene matches: 3. Germline V lookup: CDR1 SGDLS, CDR2 YYNGEE. The CDR3 extends over 14 amino acids. The chain's CDR3 is CASSVGQGAYGYTF. The CDR3 DNA follows: TGTGCCAGCAGCGTAGGGCAGGGGGCGTATGGCTACACCTTC.

This chain connects TRBV5-1 to TRBJ2-3, with D unclear. The germline V and J ends were trimmed by 4 bases and 3 bases, with 9 bases remaining between them. Germline V CDR1 and CDR2: SGHRS, YFSETQ. The CDR3 totals 13 residues. CDR3 nucleotide sequence: TGCGCCAGCAGCATGCCACAGACAGATACGCAGTATTTT. Amino acid sequence: CASSMPQTDTQYF.

This clonotype occurred many times. V and J are TRBV20-1 and TRBJ1-2; a weak D match, TRBD1 (6 bases). CDR1 and CDR2 from the germline V gene are DFQATT and SNEGSKA (reference sequence). CDR3 length: 14 residues. V gave up 2 bases and J gave up 7 bases, with 17 bases separating them. The chain's CDR3 is CSARPVNRDIGYTF. The CDR3 coding sequence is TGCAGTGCTAGACCCGTAAACCGGGACATTGGCTACACCTTC.

This clonotype was counted at least ten times. The gene calls are TRBV12-3 or TRBV12-4 and TRBJ2-3; 8 bases align to TRBD2. The CDR3 consists of 15 residues. V lost 4 bases to trimming and J lost 2 bases; unmatched junction nucleotides: 5. CDR3 coding DNA: TGTGCCAGCAGTTCGAGCGGGGGAGTCACAGATACGCAGTATTTT. Translated: CASSSSGGVTDTQYF.

The chain couples TRBV3-1 to TRBJ2-7; TRBD1 might be the D (6 bases). Trimming took 0 bases from V and 1 from J, leaving 10 bases between them. The V gene's germline CDR1 is LGHDT and CDR2 YNNKEL (reference sequence). The CDR3 length is 15 residues. CDR3 loop: CASSQDPGQSYEQYF. DNA for the CDR3: TGTGCCAGCAGCCAAGACCCAGGACAGTCCTACGAGCAGTACTTC.

This clonotype was detected a few times. The chain carries TRBV19 and TRBJ2-5; TRBD1 is a possible D gene (6 bases). Germline values: CDR1 LNHDA, CDR2 SQIVND (reference sequence). V was trimmed by 5 bases and J by 5 bases, leaving 18 bases between them. CDR3 length: 15 residues. The CDR3 loop reads CASSSTGWGSETQYF. DNA of the CDR3: TGTGCCAGTAGTTCGACAGGTTGGGGATCGGAGACCCAGTACTTC.

This clonotype has only a few counts. The rearrangement uses TRBV7-9 and TRBJ2-7; TRBD1 agrees at 7 bases. Trimming cost V 4 bases and J 1 base; bases outside gene matches: 10. Germline V lookup: CDR1 SEHNR, CDR2 FQNEAQ (reference sequence). The length of the CDR3 is 16 residues. The DNA of the CDR3 is TGTGCCAGCAGCTCCCAGGGACAGCTTAGTTCCTACGAGCAGTACTTC. Translating it yields CASSSQGQLSSYEQYF.